The clone carrying this T cell receptor (beta chain) was observed a few times. The germline V gene encodes CDR1 DFQATT and CDR2 SNEGSKA (reference sequence). The CDR3 covers 13 residues. V was clipped by 6 bases and J by 4 bases, with 12 bases between them. Amplification targeted TCR beta CDR3 regions from RNA transcripts. TCR CDR3 regions were first amplified by RT-PCR with HTBI primers. TCRdb called the multiplex PCR reads again in MiXCR, with one record for every CDR3 protein. The sample yields around 290,000 distinct CDR3 sequences, 13% seen once. The sample is drawn from a study of T cells in Graves' hyperthyroidism and ophthalmopathy.

This sequence was found in a woman aged 25 to 39 with Graves' hyperthyroidism that later progressed to Graves' ophthalmopathy. Source material: blood. The rearrangement joins TRBV20-1 to TRBJ2-2; no firm D call. CDR3 sequence (DNA): TGCAGTGCCTATGACCTGGGCACCGGGGAGCTGTTTTTT. This sequence encodes CSAYDLGTGELFF.